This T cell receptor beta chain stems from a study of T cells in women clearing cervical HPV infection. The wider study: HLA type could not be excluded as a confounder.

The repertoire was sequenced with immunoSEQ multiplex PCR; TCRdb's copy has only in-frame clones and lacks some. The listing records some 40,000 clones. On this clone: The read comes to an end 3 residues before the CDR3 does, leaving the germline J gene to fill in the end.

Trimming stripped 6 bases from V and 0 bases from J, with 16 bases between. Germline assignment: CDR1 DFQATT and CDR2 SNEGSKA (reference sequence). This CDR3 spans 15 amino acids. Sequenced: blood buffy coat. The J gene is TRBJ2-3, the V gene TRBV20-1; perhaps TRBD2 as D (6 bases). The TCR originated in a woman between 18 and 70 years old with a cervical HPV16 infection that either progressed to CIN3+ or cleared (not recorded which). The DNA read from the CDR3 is TGCAGTGCGTCGCCCGGGGGATCAAGCACAGATACG. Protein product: CSASPGGSSTDT. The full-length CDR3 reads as CSASPGGSSTDTQYF.